This is a list of T cell receptor beta chains from one sample in a study of regulatory T cells in long-lasting Graves disease. One entry per CDR3 protein results from TCRdb running MiXCR on the multiplex PCR reads. Counted here are 400,000 to 600,000 distinct CDR3 sequences, 20% to 25% occurring once; the ten biggest clones make up roughly 7%. Here the sequenced sample was peripheral blood mononuclear cells (PBMCs), taken when the disease was refractory, from a patient treated with antithyroid drugs. The receptors originated from a female donor with Graves disease. Each CDR3 is given with its conserved first and last residue.

V: TRBV6-5
CDR3: CASSYSGTTANTGELFF

V: TRBV27
CDR3: CASSLSHYNEQFF

V: TRBV28
CDR3: CASSLTGLAGSTYNEQFF

V: TRBV7-9
CDR3: CASSLNHYEQYF

V: TRBV20-1
CDR3: CSARDLQGQNQPQHF

V: TRBV2
CDR3: CASSGWGLVLSSYEQYF

V: TRBV6-1
CDR3: CASSPGQDTYEQYF

V: TRBV6-1
CDR3: CASRPYLSSYNEQFF

V: TRBV19
CDR3: CASSISPPGANVLTF

V: TRBV10-3
CDR3: CAISDSGQGNYEQYF

V: TRBV29-1
CDR3: CSVGQGVGFTEAFF

V: TRBV28
CDR3: CASSLWGESQPQHF

V: TRBV20-1
CDR3: CSANSGSIADIQYF

V: TRBV6-1
CDR3: CASTSPGWSNQPQHF

V: TRBV6-1
CDR3: CASSEKSNTEAFF

V: TRBV6-2/TRBV6-3
CDR3: CASNGQGQTEAFF

V: TRBV7-2
CDR3: CASSLGTQGTNEKLFF

V: TRBV27
CDR3: CASRGQINQPQHF

V: TRBV28
CDR3: CASSLGLAGAREQFF

V: TRBV12-3/TRBV12-4
CDR3: CASSYAGTGEDTQYF

V: TRBV12-3/TRBV12-4
CDR3: CASTIQGAVAEAFF

V: TRBV9
CDR3: CASSRGDVTEAFF

V: TRBV19
CDR3: CASSKANQPQHF

V: TRBV20-1
CDR3: CSAREASGRSGELFF

V: TRBV28
CDR3: CASSLPRTGDDTGELFF

V: TRBV5-4
CDR3: CASSPTPGTGIQSEKLFF

V: TRBV4-3
CDR3: CASSLDSGSSYEQYF

V: TRBV11-2
CDR3: CASMDSLNTEAFF

V: TRBV20-1
CDR3: CSAPSTASYEQYF

V: TRBV5-6
CDR3: CASSQTRGNQPQHF

V: TRBV12-3/TRBV12-4
CDR3: CASNTQPYLYGYTF

V: TRBV19
CDR3: CASSIGTAYNSPLHF

V: TRBV5-1
CDR3: CASSFWGPTNTGELFF

V: TRBV19
CDR3: CASSIDQGDSLRPQHF

V: TRBV28
CDR3: CASRSGTQPQHF

V: TRBV28
CDR3: CASHRGQVYEQYF

V: TRBV29-1
CDR3: CSVEDPQGVNTEAFF

V: TRBV5-1
CDR3: CASSFGSFTYEQYF

V: TRBV4-1
CDR3: CASSHRAVQETQYF

V: TRBV29-1
CDR3: CSADATAGGGYTF

V: TRBV24-1
CDR3: CATSDPDRREQYF

V: TRBV5-6
CDR3: CASSLAGRDYNSPLHF